Shown below are 20 T cell receptor beta chains from a single sample sequenced in a study of breast tumors, draining lymph nodes, adjacent tissues. Samples came from axillary lymph nodes draining the breast cancer. TCRdb itself ran the multiplex PCR reads through MiXCR, one entry per CDR3 protein. The table lists some 85,000 distinct CDR3 sequences, approximately 29% of them singletons. The sample taken for sequencing was axillary lymph node tissue. The source of these receptors is a female donor with breast cancer. Some clones in this sample may be carry-over from other donors' samples.

This clonotype showed up many times. V and J are TRBV7-2 and TRBJ2-1; 7 nucleotides line up with TRBD1. The J segment lost 7 bases and the V segment lost 4 bases, leaving 10 bases of the junction unmatched. Germline-derived CDR1 and CDR2 are SGHTA and FQGNSA. The CDR3 covers 15 residues. This CDR3 is CASSYPGTAENEQFF. For the CDR3, the DNA is TGTGCCAGCAGCTACCCCGGGACAGCCGAGAATGAGCAGTTCTTC. The whole variable domain, remainder taken from reference TRBV7-2 and TRBJ2-1, is GAGVSQSPSNKVTEKGKDVELRCDPISGHTALYWYRQSLGQGLEFLIYFQGNSAPDKSGLPSDRFSAERTGGSVSTLTIQRTQQEDSAVYLCASSYPGTAENEQFFGPGTRLTVL.

This clonotype was seen many times. The chain couples TRBV30 to TRBJ2-7; D is unresolved. The ends were cut back, 0 bases at V and 2 bases at J, with 8 bases in the middle. Germline CDR1 is GTSNPN and CDR2 is SVGIG (reference sequence). The CDR3 loop spans 13 amino acids. The CDR3, as DNA: TGTGCCTGGAGTGTGGCCGACCCCTACGAGCAGTACTTC. Its protein product is CAWSVADPYEQYF.

This rearrangement joins TRBV20-1 to TRBJ2-7; TRBD2 matches 12 bases. V shed 0 bases and J 5 bases; nucleotides not matched to a gene: 11. The germline gives CDR1 DFQATT, CDR2 SNEGSKA (reference sequence). The CDR3 is made up of 17 amino acids. CDR3 bases: TGCAGTGCTAGAGACCAACTGACTAGCGGGAGCGAGGACGAGCAGTACTTC. It specifies CSARDQLTSGSEDEQYF.

In its sample, this clonotype was seen many times. This chain uses TRBV4-1 with TRBJ2-1; 8 bases agree with TRBD2. The CDR3 has 17 amino acids. Germline V CDR1 and CDR2: MGHRA, YSYEKL. V shed 3 bases, J shed 7 bases, and the junction held 14 bases outside the gene matches. Written as DNA, the CDR3 is TGCGCCAGCAGCCAGGCTCCCCTCCAGCGGGAGAGGAATGAGCAGTTCTTC. Translated, it gives CASSQAPLQRERNEQFF.

Details on this clonotype: Since no conserved phenylalanine or tryptophan closes the CDR3, a read error is the likely cause. The chain is built from TRBV20-1 and TRBJ2-3, with 11 bases matching TRBD2. The germline CDR1 and CDR2 sequences are DFQATT and SNEGSKA (reference sequence). This CDR3 has 15 residues. This chain's CDR3 is CGASHTSGSSGTQYL. The CDR3 nucleotides are TGCGGTGCTAGCCACACTAGCGGGAGTTCAGGTACGCAGTATCTT.

In its sample, this clonotype was seen many times. V is TRBV20-1 and J is TRBJ2-7; TRBD2 matches 10 bases. The CDR3 contains 16 residues. J lost 3 bases, V lost 1 base, and 9 bases had no gene match. Germline V gene data show CDR1 as DFQATT and CDR2 as SNEGSKA (reference sequence). CDR3 nucleotide sequence: TGCAGTGCTAGAGGAGATGGGTCTAGCGGGAGCTACGAGCAGTACTTC. Translating it yields CSARGDGSSGSYEQYF.

The sample holds many counts of this clonotype. The gene calls are TRBV7-2 and TRBJ1-6; D is ambiguous. Germline V CDR1 and CDR2: SGHTA, FQGNSA. Between the trimmed V and J ends, which lost 5 bases and 7 bases, there was a span of 24 bases. The CDR3 consists of 18 residues. CDR3 loop: CASSPSRSSIYMNSPLHF. The CDR3, as DNA: TGTGCCAGCAGCCCCTCCAGGTCGTCGATATATATGAATTCACCCCTCCACTTT. Looking up the rest from reference TRBV7-2 and TRBJ1-6 gives the full variable domain: GAGVSQSPSNKVTEKGKDVELRCDPISGHTALYWYRQSLGQGLEFLIYFQGNSAPDKSGLPSDRFSAERTGGSVSTLTIQRTQQEDSAVYLCASSPSRSSIYMNSPLHFGNGTRLTVT.

The V call is TRBV7-9, the J call TRBJ1-5; the D gene is possibly TRBD1 (6 bases). The CDR3 covers 14 residues. CDR1 is SEHNR and CDR2 is FQNEAQ in the germline V gene (reference sequence). Trimming shortened V by 7 bases and J by 11 bases, and 21 bases separated the two germline ends. The CDR3, as DNA: TGTGCCAGCAACAACAGGGACTCTTGGGAGACCCAGCATTTT. It translates to CASNNRDSWETQHF.

This clonotype turned up a few times. This could be a read error, since a much larger clone is one nucleotide away. The chain combines TRBV6-2 or TRBV6-3 with TRBJ1-2; D not resolved. The CDR3 loop spans 13 amino acids. V lost 5 bases and J 0 bases, leaving 7 bases between the germline ends. In germline, CDR1 is MNHEY, CDR2 SVGEGT. The DNA of the CDR3 is TGTGCCAGCAGTCTCGAGGCTAACTATGGCTACACCTTC. The encoded protein is CASSLEANYGYTF.

This clonotype was observed at least ten times. This sequence joins TRBV7-2 and TRBJ2-6, with 13 nucleotides matching TRBD2. Trimming cost V 6 bases and J 0 bases; bases outside gene matches: 5. The CDR3 runs 18 residues. From germline, CDR1 is SGHTA and CDR2 FQGNSA. The CDR3 nucleotides read TGTGCCAGCAGTCCCGGACTAGCGGGGGACTCTGGGGCCAACGTCCTGACTTTC. Translated, it gives CASSPGLAGDSGANVLTF. Variable domain in full (rest from reference TRBV7-2 and TRBJ2-6): GAGVSQSPSNKVTEKGKDVELRCDPISGHTALYWYRQSLGQGLEFLIYFQGNSAPDKSGLPSDRFSAERTGGSVSTLTIQRTQQEDSAVYLCASSPGLAGDSGANVLTFGAGSRLTVL.

This clonotype was picked up many times. V gene TRBV7-9 combines with J gene TRBJ2-1; 8 bases agree with TRBD2. The CDR3 runs 16 residues. In germline, CDR1 is SEHNR, CDR2 FQNEAQ (reference sequence). V trimming: 5 bases; J trimming: 7 bases; junction bases outside the gene matches: 13. Here the CDR3 DNA reads TGTGCCAGCAGCCTAGTGGGAGCGGGAGTGGCAAATGAGCAGTTCTTC. The encoded protein is CASSLVGAGVANEQFF.

This clonotype was seen at least ten times. The rearrangement joins TRBV20-1 to TRBJ1-4; D perhaps matches TRBD1 (6 bases). CDR1 and CDR2 from the germline V gene are DFQATT and SNEGSKA (reference sequence). V was cut by 0 bases and J by 7 bases, with 9 bases left in between. This CDR3 has 13 residues. DNA of the CDR3: TGCAGTGCTAGAGATCTGGGGGCTGAAAAACTGTTTTTT. The encoded protein is CSARDLGAEKLFF.

By share, this clonotype ranks as medium-sized (0.01 to 0.1%). The rearrangement joins TRBV6-6 to TRBJ1-2; no definite D call. The CDR3 loop spans 11 amino acids. The V end was cut by 6 bases, the J end by 5 bases, with 7 bases between. Germline V gene data show CDR1 as MNHNY and CDR2 as SVGAGI (reference sequence). DNA for the CDR3: TGTGCCAGCAGGGCCGGTTATGGCTACACCTTC. Encoded protein: CASRAGYGYTF.

This clonotype was counted ten times or more. The chain has TRBV20-1 and TRBJ2-7; unclear D gene. V was cut by 2 bases and J by 2 bases, with 16 bases left in between. In germline, CDR1 is DFQATT, CDR2 SNEGSKA (reference sequence). The CDR3 has 15 amino acids. CDR3 region: CSARYLVVSPYEQYF. The CDR3 DNA reads as TGCAGTGCTAGATACTTGGTAGTAAGCCCCTACGAGCAGTACTTC.

This clonotype showed up many times. The CDR3 nucleotides read TGTGCCAGCAGTTACGAGGGGAAGCAGCCCCAGCATTTT. Translation gives CASSYEGKQPQHF. V is TRBV6-2 or TRBV6-3 and J is TRBJ1-5; D perhaps matches TRBD1 (5 bases). This CDR3 has 13 residues. V was pared by 2 bases and J by 7 bases, with 9 bases between. Germline V lookup: CDR1 MNHEY, CDR2 SVGEGT.

This clonotype was recorded at least ten times. Just one base apart from a much larger clone, this may be a read error. V gene TRBV20-1 combines with J gene TRBJ1-2; possible D gene TRBD1, 6 bases. CDR1 and CDR2 (germline): DFQATT, SNEGSKA (reference sequence). This CDR3 contains 12 residues. CDR3 residues: CSALTGSYGSTF. As DNA, the CDR3 is TGCAGTGCCCTGACAGGATCCTATGGCTCCACCTTC.

The table lists this clonotype with many counts. The chain recombines TRBV5-8 with TRBJ2-7; TRBD2 is a possible D gene (6 bases). The CDR3 loop spans 14 amino acids. In germline, CDR1 is SGHTS, CDR2 YDEGEE. Trimming removed 0 bases at V and 7 bases at J, with 14 bases between. CDR3 protein: CASSLAGPSGEQYF. In DNA, the CDR3 is TGTGCCAGCAGCTTGGCAGGGCCGAGCGGGGAGCAGTACTTC.

As for this clonotype: At one of its ends the junction is not consistent with the germline gene, which may arise from a read error. V gene TRBV4-3 combines with J gene TRBJ2-1; possible D gene TRBD1, 5 bases. This CDR3 has 15 amino acids. Germline V gene lookup returns CDR1 LGHNA and CDR2 YSLEER. The CDR3, as DNA: TGCGCCAGCAGCCAAGGGGGCTACCTTGGAGATGAGCAGTCCTTC. Translation: CASSQGGYLGDEQSF.

The table lists this clonotype with many counts. The J gene is TRBJ2-1, the V gene TRBV5-1; D may be TRBD2 (6 bases). Trimming left V 7 bases short and J 1 base short, with 12 bases between. Per the germline V gene, CDR1 is SGHRS and CDR2 is YFSETQ. The CDR3 is 14 amino acids. CDR3 loop: CASGHGTSYNEQFF. The CDR3, as DNA: TGCGCCAGCGGGCACGGGACTTCCTACAATGAGCAGTTCTTC.

With respect to this clonotype: This could be a read error, since a much larger clone is one nucleotide away. The chain uses TRBV6-1 and TRBJ2-7, with TRBD2 identical over 12 bases. Germline V gene sequence: CDR1 MNHNS, CDR2 SASEGT. The CDR3 totals 15 residues. V was clipped by 7 bases and J by 2 bases; unmatched bases: 6. CDR3 coding DNA: TGTGCCAGCACGCTAGCGGGAGGGGCAGCCTACGAGCAGTACTTC. Protein: CASTLAGGAAYEQYF.